This T cell receptor (beta chain) was sequenced for a study of T and B cells in COVID-19 patients. About this clonotype itself: What it binds is unknown.

Blood genomic DNA input for TRB amplification was about 240-550 ng. Study results and limitations: Of roughly 2,000 TCR clusters found only in the recovered cohort, 25 to 35 had low generation probability. Early severe-case samples and blood from mildly ill patients during symptoms were in short supply.

Germline V gene data show CDR1 as MNHEY and CDR2 as SVGAGI. This CDR3 is 15 amino acids long. The ends were cut back, 6 bases at V and 4 bases at J, with 18 bases in the middle. TRB rearrangements were amplified by multiplex PCR with BIOMED2 TRB-A/B primers. Via MiXCR, TCRdb re-called the multiplex PCR reads, giving one row per CDR3 protein. In the table there are 20,000 to 25,000 distinct CDR3 sequences, approximately 30% of which are singletons. The clonotype was recovered from a human donor who had recovered from COVID-19. Sequencing was done on a sample of blood. V gene TRBV6-5 combines with J gene TRBJ1-2; the D gene is possibly TRBD1 (5 bases). CDR3 sequence: CASSQDSKGPYGYTF. As DNA, the CDR3 is TGTGCCAGCAGCCAAGATAGTAAGGGACCCTATGGCTACACCTTC.